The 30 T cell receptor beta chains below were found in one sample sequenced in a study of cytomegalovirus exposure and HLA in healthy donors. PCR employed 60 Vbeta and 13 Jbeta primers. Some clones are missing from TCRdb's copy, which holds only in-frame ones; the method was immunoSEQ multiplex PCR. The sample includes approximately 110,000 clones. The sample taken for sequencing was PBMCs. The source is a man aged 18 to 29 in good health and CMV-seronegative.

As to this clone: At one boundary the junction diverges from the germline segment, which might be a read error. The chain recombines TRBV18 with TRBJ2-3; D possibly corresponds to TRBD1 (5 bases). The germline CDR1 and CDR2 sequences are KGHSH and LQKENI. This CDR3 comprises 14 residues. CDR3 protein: CASSPPWGTDTQYF. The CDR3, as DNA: TGTGCCAGCTCACCGCCATGGGGCACGGATACGCAGTATTTT.

CDR3 nucleotide sequence: TGTGCCAGCAGTGAATCGGGTCTCGGCAATCAGCCCCAGCATTTT. Translating it yields CASSESGLGNQPQHF. The chain uses TRBV2 and TRBJ1-5; no reliable D call. CDR3 length equals 15 residues. V shed 2 bases and J shed 2 bases, with 10 bases lying between them. The germline gives CDR1 SNHLY, CDR2 FYNNEI.

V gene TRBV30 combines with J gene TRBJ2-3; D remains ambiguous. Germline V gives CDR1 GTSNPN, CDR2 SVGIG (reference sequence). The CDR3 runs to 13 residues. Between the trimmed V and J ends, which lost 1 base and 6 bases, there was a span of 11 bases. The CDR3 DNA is TGTGCCTGGAGTGCTAATAGACACGATACGCAGTATTTT. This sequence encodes CAWSANRHDTQYF.

The CDR3 sequence is CAWSSQVTYGYTF. In DNA form, the CDR3 reads TGTGCCTGGAGCTCACAGGTGACCTATGGCTACACCTTC. This chain connects TRBV30 to TRBJ1-2, with D perhaps TRBD1 (5 bases). Trimming left V 3 bases short and J 4 bases short, with 12 bases between. This CDR3 comprises 13 residues. Per the germline V gene, CDR1 is GTSNPN and CDR2 is SVGIG (reference sequence).

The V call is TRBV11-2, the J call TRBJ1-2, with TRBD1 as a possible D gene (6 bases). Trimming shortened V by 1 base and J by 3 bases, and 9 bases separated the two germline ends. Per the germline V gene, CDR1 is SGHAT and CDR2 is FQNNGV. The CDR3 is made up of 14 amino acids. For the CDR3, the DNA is TGTGCCAGCAGCTTAGCAGGGGCTCACTATGGCTACACCTTC. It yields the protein CASSLAGAHYGYTF.

The chain's CDR3 is CASSVSGSSGNTIYF. In DNA form, the CDR3 reads TGTGCCAGCAGCGTCTCAGGGTCCTCTGGAAACACCATATATTTT. The rearrangement uses TRBV5-5 and TRBJ1-3; D might be TRBD1 (5 bases). Germline CDR1 and CDR2: SGHKS and YYEKEE (reference sequence). The CDR3 has 15 amino acids. The ends were cut back, 4 bases at V and 0 bases at J, with 11 bases in the middle.

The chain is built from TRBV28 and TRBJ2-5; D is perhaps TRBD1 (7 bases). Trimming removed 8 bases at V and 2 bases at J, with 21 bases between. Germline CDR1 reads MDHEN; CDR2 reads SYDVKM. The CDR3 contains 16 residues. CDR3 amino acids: CASLPRLRDSQETQYF. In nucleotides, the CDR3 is TGTGCCAGCCTCCCCCGCTTGCGGGACAGTCAAGAGACCCAGTACTTC.

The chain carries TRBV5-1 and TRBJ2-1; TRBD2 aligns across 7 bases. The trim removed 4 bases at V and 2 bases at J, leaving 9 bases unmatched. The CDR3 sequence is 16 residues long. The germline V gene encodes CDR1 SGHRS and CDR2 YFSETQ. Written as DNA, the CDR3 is TGCGCCAGCAGCGCCAGACTAGCAGGTCCCTACAATGAGCAGTTCTTC. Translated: CASSARLAGPYNEQFF. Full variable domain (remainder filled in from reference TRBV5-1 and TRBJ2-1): KAGVTQTPRYLIKTRGQQVTLSCSPISGHRSVSWYQQTPGQGLQFLFEYFSETQRNKGNFPGRFSGRQFSNSRSEMNVSTLELGDSALYLCASSARLAGPYNEQFFGPGTRLTVL.

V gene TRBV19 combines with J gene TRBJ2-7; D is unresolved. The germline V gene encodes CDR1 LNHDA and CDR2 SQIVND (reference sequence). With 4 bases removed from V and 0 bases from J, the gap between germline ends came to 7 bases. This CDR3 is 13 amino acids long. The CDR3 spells CASSTFISYEQYF. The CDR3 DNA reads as TGTGCCAGTAGTACCTTTATCTCCTACGAGCAGTACTTC.

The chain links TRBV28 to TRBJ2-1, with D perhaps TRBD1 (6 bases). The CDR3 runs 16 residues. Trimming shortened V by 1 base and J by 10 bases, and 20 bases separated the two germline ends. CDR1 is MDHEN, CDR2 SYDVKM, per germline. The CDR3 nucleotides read TGTGCCAGCAGTTTATTCCAGGGGACATGGGGAGAGGAGCAGTTCTTC. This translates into CASSLFQGTWGEEQFF.

This chain's CDR3 is CASTGGSRGNQPQHF. Here the CDR3 DNA reads TGTGCCAGTACGGGCGGATCACGGGGGAATCAGCCCCAGCATTTT. This chain uses TRBV19 with TRBJ1-5; maybe TRBD1 (5 bases). Trimming stripped 7 bases from V and 4 bases from J, with 17 bases between. Germline V gene sequence: CDR1 LNHDA, CDR2 SQIVND (reference sequence). The CDR3 loop spans 15 amino acids.

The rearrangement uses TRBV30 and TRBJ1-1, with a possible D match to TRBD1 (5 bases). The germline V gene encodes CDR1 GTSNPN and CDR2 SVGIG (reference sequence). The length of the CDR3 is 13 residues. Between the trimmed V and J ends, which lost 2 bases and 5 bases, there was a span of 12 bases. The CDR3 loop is CAWSLWGGTEAFF. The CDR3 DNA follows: TGTGCCTGGAGTTTATGGGGGGGAACTGAAGCTTTCTTT.

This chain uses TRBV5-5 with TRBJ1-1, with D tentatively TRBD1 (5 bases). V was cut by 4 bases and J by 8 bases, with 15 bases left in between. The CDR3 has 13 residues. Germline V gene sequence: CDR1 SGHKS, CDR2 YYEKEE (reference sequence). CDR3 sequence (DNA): TGTGCCAGCAGCCCTGGGTGGGGACTCGAAGCTTTCTTT. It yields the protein CASSPGWGLEAFF.

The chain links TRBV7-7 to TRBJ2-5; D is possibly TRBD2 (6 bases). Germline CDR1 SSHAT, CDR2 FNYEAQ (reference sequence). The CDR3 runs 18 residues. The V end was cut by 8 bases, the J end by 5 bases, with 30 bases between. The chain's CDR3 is CASSGGPNLPGSGETQYF. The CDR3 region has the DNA TGTGCCAGCTCAGGAGGGCCCAATCTGCCCGGCTCGGGGGAGACCCAGTACTTC.

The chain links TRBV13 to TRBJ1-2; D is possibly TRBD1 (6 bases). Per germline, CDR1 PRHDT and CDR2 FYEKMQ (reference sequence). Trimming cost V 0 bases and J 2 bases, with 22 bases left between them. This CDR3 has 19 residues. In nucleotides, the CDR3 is TGTGCCAGCAGCTTAGGCAGTTCCCCTGAACAGGGACCGAACTATGGCTACACCTTC. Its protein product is CASSLGSSPEQGPNYGYTF. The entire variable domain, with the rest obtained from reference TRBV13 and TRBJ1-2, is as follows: AAGVIQSPRHLIKEKRETATLKCYPIPRHDTVYWYQQGPGQDPQFLISFYEKMQSDKGSIPDRFSAQQFSDYHSELNMSSLELGDSALYFCASSLGSSPEQGPNYGYTFGSGTRLTVV.

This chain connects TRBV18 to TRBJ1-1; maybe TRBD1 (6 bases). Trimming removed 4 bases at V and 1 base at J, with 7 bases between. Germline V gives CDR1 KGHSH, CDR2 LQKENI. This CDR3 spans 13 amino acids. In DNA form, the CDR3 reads TGTGCCAGCTCACAGGGACAGAACACTGAAGCTTTCTTT. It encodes CASSQGQNTEAFF.

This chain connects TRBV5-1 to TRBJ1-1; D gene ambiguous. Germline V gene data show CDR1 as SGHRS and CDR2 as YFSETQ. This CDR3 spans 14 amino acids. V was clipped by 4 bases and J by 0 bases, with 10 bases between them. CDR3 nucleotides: TGCGCCAGCAGCCCGTCTTCTGTGAACACTGAAGCTTTCTTT. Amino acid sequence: CASSPSSVNTEAFF.

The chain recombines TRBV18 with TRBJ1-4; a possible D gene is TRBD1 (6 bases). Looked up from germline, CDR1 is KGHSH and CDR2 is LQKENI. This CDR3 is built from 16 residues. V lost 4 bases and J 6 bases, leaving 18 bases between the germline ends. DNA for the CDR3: TGTGCCAGCTCACTACTAAGGACAGTTAGGGATGAAAAACTGTTTTTT. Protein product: CASSLLRTVRDEKLFF.

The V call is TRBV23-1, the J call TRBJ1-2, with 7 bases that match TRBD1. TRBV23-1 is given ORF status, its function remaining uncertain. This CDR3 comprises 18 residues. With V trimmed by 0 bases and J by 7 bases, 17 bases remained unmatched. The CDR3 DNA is TGCGCCAGCAGTCAATCGGGACCGGGACAGCGCCCCCGGCTTGGCTACACCTTC. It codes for CASSQSGPGQRPRLGYTF.

The CDR3 DNA reads TGTGCCAGCAGTTTAAGGCAGGGGGCGGTCAATGAGCAGTTCTTC. Translating gives CASSLRQGAVNEQFF. The V call is TRBV27, the J call TRBJ2-1, with 8 bases matching TRBD1. The junction had 6 bases not matched to a gene; V was cut back by 2 bases and J by 6 bases. Germline V gene sequence: CDR1 MNHEY, CDR2 SMNVEV (reference sequence). The CDR3 length is 15 residues.

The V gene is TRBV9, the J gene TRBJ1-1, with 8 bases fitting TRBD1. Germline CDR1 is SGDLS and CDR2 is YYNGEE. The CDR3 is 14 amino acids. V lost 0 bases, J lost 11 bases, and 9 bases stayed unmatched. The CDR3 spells CASSVDSGGARAFF. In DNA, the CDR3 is TGTGCCAGCAGCGTAGACTCAGGGGGCGCGAGGGCTTTCTTT. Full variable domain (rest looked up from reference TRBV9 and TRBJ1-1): DSGVTQTPKHLITATGQRVTLRCSPRSGDLSVYWYQQSLDQGLQFLIQYYNGEERAKGNILERFSAQQFPDLHSELNLSSLELGDSALYFCASSVDSGGARAFFGQGTRLTVV.

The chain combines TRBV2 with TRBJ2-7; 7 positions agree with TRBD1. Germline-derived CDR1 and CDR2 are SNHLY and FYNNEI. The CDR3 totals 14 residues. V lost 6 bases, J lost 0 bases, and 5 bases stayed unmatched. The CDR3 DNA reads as TGTGCCAGCAGCGGGACAGTACCCTCCTACGAGCAGTACTTC. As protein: CASSGTVPSYEQYF.

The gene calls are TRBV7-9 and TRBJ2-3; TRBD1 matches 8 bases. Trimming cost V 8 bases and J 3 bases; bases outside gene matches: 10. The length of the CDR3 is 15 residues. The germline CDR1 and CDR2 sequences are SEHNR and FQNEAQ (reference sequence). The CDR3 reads CASYPGTGVTDTQYF. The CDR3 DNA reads TGTGCCAGCTATCCGGGGACAGGTGTGACAGATACGCAGTATTTT.

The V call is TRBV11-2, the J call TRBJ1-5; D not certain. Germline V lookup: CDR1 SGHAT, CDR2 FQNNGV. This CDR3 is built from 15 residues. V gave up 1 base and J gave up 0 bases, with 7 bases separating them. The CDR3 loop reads CASSLGGSSNQPQHF. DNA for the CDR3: TGTGCCAGCAGCTTAGGAGGGAGTAGCAATCAGCCCCAGCATTTT.

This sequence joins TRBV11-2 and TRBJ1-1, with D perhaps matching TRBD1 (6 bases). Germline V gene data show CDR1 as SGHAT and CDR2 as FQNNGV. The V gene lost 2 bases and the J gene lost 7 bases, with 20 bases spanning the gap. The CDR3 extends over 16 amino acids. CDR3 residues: CASSLRLGGRRVEAFF. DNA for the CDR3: TGTGCCAGCAGCTTACGGCTCGGGGGGCGGAGGGTTGAAGCTTTCTTT.

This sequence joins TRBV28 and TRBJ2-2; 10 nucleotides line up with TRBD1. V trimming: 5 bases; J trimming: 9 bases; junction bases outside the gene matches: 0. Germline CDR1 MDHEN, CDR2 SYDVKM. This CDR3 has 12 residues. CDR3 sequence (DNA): TGTGCCAGCAGTGACAGGGGGCGGGAGCTGTTTTTT. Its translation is CASSDRGRELFF.

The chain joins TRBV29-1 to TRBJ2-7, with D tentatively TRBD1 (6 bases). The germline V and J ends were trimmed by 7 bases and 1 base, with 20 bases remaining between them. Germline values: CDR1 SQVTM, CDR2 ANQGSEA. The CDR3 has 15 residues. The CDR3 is CSGWGSDRLSYEQYF. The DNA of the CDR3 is TGCAGCGGGTGGGGCTCGGACAGACTTTCCTACGAGCAGTACTTC.

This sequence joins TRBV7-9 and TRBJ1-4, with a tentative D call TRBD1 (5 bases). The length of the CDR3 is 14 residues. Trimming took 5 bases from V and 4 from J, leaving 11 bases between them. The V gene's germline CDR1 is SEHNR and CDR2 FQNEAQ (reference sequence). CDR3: CASSLGQVNEKLFF. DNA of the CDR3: TGTGCCAGCAGCCTCGGACAAGTTAATGAAAAACTGTTTTTT.

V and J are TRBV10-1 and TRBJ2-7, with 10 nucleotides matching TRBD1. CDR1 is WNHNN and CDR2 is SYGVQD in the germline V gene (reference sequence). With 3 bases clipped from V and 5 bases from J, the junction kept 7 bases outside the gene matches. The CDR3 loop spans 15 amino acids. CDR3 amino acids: CASSDEGTGVDEQYF. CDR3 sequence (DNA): TGCGCCAGCAGTGATGAAGGGACAGGGGTCGACGAGCAGTACTTC.

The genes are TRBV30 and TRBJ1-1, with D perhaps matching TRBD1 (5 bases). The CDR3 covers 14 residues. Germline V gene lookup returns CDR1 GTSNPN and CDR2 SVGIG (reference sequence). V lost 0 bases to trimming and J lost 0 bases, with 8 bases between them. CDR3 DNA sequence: TGTGCCTGGAGTGTAGGGGTGATGAACACTGAAGCTTTCTTT. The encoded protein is CAWSVGVMNTEAFF. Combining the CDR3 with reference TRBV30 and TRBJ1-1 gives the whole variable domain SQTIHQWPATLVQPVGSPLSLECTVEGTSNPNLYWYRQAAGRGLQLLFYSVGIGQISSEVPQNLSASRPQDRQFILSSKKLLLSDSGFYLCAWSVGVMNTEAFFGQGTRLTVV.